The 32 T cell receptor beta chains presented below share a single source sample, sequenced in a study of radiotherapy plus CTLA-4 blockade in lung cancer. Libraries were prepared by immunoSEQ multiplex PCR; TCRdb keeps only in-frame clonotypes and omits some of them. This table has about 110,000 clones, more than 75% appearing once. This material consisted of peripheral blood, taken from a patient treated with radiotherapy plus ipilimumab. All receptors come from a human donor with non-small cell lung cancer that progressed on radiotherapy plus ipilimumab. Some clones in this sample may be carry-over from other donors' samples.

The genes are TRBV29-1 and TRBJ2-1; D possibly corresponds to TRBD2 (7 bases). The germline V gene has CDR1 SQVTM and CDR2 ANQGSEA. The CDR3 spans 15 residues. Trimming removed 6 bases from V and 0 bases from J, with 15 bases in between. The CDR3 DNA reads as TGCAGCGTGACGGGGGGCATCGTCTCCTACAATGAGCAGTTCTTC. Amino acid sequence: CSVTGGIVSYNEQFF.

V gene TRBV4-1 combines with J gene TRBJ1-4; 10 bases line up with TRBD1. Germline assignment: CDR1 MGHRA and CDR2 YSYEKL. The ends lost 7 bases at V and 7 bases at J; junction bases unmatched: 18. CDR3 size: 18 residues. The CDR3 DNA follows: TGCGCCAGCACCGAAATGGACAGGGGGGCCCGGGTAGGTGAAAAACTGTTTTTT. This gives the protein CASTEMDRGARVGEKLFF.

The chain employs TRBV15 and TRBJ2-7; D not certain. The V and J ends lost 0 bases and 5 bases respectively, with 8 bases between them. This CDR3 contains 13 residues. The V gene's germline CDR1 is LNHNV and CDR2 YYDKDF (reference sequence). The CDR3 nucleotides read TGTGCCACCAGCAGAGATTTCGGAGACGAGCAGTACTTC. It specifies CATSRDFGDEQYF.

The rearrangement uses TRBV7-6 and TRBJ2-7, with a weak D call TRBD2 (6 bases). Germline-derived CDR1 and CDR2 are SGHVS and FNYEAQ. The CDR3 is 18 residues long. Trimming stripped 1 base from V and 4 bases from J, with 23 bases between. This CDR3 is CASSLVPRGRVSGYEQYF. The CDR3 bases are TGTGCCAGCAGCTTAGTTCCCCGGGGCAGGGTGAGCGGGTACGAGCAGTACTTC.

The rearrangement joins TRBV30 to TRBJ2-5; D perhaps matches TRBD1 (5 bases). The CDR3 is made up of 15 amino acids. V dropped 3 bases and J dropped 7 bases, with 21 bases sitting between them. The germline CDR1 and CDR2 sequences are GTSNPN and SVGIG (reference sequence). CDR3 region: CAWRAGPGLVATQYF. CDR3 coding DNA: TGTGCCTGGAGAGCTGGGCCAGGGCTTGTGGCGACCCAGTACTTC.

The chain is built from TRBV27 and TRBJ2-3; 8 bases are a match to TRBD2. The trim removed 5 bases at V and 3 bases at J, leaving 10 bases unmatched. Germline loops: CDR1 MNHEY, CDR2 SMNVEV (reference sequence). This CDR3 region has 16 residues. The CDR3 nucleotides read TGTGCCAGCAGTCCCGGGGTAGCGGGGTGGACAGATACGCAGTATTTT. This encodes CASSPGVAGWTDTQYF.

In nucleotides, the CDR3 is TGTGCCAGCAGACCCGGACAGGGGGTGGTAGATACGCAGTATTTT. This codes for CASRPGQGVVDTQYF. This chain connects TRBV28 to TRBJ2-3; TRBD1 matches at 10 bases. The junction had 8 bases not matched to a gene; V was cut back by 6 bases and J by 5 bases. CDR1 is MDHEN, CDR2 SYDVKM, per germline. The CDR3 is 15 amino acids.

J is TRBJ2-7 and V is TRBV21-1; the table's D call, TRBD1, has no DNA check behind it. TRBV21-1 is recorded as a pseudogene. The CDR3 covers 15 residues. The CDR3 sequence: CASRKRRDRVYEQYF. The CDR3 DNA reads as TGTGCCAGCAGAAAAAGACGGGACAGGGTCTACGAGCAGTACTTC.

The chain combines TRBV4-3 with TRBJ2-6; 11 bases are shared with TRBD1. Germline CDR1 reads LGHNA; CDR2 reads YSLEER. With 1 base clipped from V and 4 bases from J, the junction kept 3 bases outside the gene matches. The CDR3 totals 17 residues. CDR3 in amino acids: CASSQGDRGSGANVLTF. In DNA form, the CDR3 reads TGCGCCAGCAGCCAAGGGGACAGGGGGTCCGGGGCCAACGTCCTGACTTTC.

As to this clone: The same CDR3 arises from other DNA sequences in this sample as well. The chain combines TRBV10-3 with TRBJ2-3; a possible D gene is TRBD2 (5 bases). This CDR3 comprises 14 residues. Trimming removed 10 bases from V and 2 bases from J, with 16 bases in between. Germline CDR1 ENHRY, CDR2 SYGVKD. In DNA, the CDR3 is TGTGCCACATCCCCGGGAAGGGACACAGATACGCAGTATTTT. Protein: CATSPGRDTDTQYF.

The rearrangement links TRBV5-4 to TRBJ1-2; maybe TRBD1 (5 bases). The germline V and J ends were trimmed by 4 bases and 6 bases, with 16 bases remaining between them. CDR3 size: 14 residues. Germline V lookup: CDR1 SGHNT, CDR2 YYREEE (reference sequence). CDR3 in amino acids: CASSRPRDSDGYTF. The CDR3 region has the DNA TGTGCCAGCAGCCGCCCCAGGGACTCCGATGGCTACACCTTC.

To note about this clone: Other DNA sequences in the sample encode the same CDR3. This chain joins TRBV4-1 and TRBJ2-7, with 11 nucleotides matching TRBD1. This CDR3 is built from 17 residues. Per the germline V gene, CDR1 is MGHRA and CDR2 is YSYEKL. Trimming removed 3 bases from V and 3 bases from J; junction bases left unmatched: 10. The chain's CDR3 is CASSQGTGGSRHYEQYF. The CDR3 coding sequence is TGCGCCAGCAGCCAGGGGACAGGGGGAAGCAGGCACTACGAGCAGTACTTC.

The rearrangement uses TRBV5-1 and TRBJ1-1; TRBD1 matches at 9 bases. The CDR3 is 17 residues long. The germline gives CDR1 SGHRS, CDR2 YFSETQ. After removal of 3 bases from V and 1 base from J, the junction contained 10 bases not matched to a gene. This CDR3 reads CASSSAPGQGWNTEAFF. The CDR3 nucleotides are TGCGCCAGCAGCTCGGCCCCGGGACAGGGATGGAACACTGAAGCTTTCTTT.

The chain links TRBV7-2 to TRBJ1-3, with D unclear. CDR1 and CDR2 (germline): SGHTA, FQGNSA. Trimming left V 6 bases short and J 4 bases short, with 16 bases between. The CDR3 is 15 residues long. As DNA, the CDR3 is TGTGCCAGCAGTCCCCAGGCGGGGATCGGAAACACCATATATTTT. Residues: CASSPQAGIGNTIYF. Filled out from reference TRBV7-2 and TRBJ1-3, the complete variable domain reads GAGVSQSPSNKVTEKGKDVELRCDPISGHTALYWYRQSLGQGLEFLIYFQGNSAPDKSGLPSDRFSAERTGGSVSTLTIQRTQQEDSAVYLCASSPQAGIGNTIYFGEGSWLTVV.

The CDR3 loop reads CASSMRDRGNEQYF. The CDR3 DNA is TGTGCCAGTAGTATGCGGGACAGGGGGAACGAGCAGTACTTC. The chain employs TRBV19 and TRBJ2-7, with TRBD1 identical over 11 bases. The J segment lost 5 bases and the V segment lost 3 bases, leaving 3 bases of the junction unmatched. The CDR3 contains 14 residues. Germline values: CDR1 LNHDA, CDR2 SQIVND (reference sequence).

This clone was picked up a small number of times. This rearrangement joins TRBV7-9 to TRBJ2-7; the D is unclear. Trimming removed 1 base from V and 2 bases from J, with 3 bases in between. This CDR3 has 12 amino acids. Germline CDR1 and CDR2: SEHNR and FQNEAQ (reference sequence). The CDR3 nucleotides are TGTGCCAGCAGCTTAGGGGCCTACGAGCAGTACTTC. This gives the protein CASSLGAYEQYF.

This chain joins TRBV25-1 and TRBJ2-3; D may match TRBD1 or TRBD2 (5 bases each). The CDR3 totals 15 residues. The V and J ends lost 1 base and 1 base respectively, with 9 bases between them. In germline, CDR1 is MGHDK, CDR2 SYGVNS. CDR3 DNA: TGTGCCAGCAGTGAATGGGGGTTGGGCACAGATACGCAGTATTTT. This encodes CASSEWGLGTDTQYF.

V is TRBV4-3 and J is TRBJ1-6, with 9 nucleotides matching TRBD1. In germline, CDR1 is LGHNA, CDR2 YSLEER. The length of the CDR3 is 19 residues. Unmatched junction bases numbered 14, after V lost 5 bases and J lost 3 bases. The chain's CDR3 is CASSSLGTGSLFYNSPLHF. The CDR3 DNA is TGCGCCAGCAGCAGTTTAGGGACAGGGAGTTTATTCTATAATTCACCCCTCCACTTT.

The CDR3: CAISQGGTGNTIYF. The CDR3 DNA sequence: TGTGCAATATCGCAGGGGGGGACTGGAAACACCATATATTTT. This chain links TRBV2 with TRBJ1-3, with 7 bases that match TRBD1. CDR3 length: 14 amino acids. The germline V gene encodes CDR1 SNHLY and CDR2 FYNNEI.

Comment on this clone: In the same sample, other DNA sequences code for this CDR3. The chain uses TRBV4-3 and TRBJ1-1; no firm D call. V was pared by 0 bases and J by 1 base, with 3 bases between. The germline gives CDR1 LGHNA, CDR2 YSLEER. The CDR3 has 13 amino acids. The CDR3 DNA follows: TGCGCCAGCAGCCAAGATAGGAACACTGAAGCTTTCTTT. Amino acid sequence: CASSQDRNTEAFF.

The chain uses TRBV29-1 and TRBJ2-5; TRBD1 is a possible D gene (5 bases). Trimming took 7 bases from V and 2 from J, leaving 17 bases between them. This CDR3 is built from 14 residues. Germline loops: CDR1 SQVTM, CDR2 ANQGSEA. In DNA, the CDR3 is TGCAGCGCCCAAAAGGGGCAAGTTCAAGAGACCCAGTACTTC. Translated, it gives CSAQKGQVQETQYF.

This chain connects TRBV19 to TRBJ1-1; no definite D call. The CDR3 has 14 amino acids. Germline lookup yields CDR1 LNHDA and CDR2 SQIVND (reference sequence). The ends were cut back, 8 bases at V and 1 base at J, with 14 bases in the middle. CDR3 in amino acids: CASHPQFWNTEAFF. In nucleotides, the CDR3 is TGTGCCAGTCATCCACAGTTCTGGAACACTGAAGCTTTCTTT. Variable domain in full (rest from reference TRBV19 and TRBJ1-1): DGGITQSPKYLFRKEGQNVTLSCEQNLNHDAMYWYRQDPGQGLRLIYYSQIVNDFQKGDIAEGYSVSREKKESFPLTVTSAQKNPTAFYLCASHPQFWNTEAFFGQGTRLTVV.

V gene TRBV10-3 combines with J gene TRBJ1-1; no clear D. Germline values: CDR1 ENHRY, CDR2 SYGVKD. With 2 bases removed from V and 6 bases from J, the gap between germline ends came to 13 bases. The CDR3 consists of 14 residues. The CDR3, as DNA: TGTGCCATCAGTGAGACACCGGTCATCGCTGAAGCTTTCTTT. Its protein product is CAISETPVIAEAFF.

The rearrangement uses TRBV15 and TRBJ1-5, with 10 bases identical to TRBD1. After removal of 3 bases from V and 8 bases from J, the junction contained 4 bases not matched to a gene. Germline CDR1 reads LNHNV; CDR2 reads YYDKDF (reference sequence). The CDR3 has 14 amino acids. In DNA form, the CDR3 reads TGTGCCACCAGCAGGGACAGGGGGAATAAGCCCCAGCATTTT. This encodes CATSRDRGNKPQHF.

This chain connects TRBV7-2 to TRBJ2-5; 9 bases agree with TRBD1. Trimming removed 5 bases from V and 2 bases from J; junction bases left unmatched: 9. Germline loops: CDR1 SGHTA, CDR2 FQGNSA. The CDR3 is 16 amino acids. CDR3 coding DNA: TGTGCCAGCAGCCCATGGGGGACAGGGTATCAAGAGACCCAGTACTTC. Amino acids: CASSPWGTGYQETQYF.

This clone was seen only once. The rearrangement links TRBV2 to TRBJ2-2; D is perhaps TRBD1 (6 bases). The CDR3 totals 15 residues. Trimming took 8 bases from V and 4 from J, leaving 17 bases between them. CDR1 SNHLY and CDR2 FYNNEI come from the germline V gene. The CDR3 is CASHGGRTVTGELFF. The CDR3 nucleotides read TGTGCCAGCCATGGGGGCCGGACGGTCACCGGGGAGCTGTTTTTT.

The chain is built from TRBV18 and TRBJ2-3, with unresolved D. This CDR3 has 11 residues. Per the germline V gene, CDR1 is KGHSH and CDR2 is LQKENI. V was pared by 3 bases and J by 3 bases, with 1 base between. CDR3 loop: CASSPTDTQYF. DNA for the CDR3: TGTGCCAGCTCACCGACAGATACGCAGTATTTT.

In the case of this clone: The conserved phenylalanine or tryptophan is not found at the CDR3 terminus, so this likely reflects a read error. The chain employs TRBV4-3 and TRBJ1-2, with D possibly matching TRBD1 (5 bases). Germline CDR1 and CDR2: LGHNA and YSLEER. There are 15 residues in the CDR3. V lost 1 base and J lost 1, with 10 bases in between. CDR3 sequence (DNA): TGCGCCAGCAGCCAAGTACCAGGGAGTAACTATGGCTACACCCTC. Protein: CASSQVPGSNYGYTL.

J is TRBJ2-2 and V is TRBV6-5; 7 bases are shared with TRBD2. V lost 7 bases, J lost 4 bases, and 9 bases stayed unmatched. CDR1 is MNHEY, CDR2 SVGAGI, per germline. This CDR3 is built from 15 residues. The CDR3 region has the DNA TGTGCCAGCACCACGGGGGGTAGTGGCACCGGGGAGCTGTTTTTT. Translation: CASTTGGSGTGELFF.

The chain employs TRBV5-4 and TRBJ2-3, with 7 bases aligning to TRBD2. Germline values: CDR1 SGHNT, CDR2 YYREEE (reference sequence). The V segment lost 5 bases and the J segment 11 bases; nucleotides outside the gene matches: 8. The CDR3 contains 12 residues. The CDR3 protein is CASRSLGGGQYF. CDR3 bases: TGTGCCAGCAGAAGTCTTGGCGGGGGGCAGTATTTT.

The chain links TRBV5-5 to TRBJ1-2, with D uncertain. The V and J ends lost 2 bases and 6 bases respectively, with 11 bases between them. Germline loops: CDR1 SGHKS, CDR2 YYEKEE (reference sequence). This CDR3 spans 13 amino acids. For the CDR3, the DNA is TGTGCCAGCAGCTTATCTCCACACGATGGCTACACCTTC. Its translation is CASSLSPHDGYTF.

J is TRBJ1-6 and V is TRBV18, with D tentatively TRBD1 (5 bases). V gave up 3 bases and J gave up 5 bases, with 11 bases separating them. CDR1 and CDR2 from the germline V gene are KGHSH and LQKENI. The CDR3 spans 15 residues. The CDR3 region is CASSPGHINNSPLHF. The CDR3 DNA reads TGTGCCAGCTCACCCGGACACATCAATAATTCACCCCTCCACTTT.